The following is a T cell receptor (beta chain) sequence with its context. Its specificity is unknown. The sample comes from a study of beta chain features in type 1 diabetes. The overall study: Sorted cell examination encompassed around 100,000,000 cells across all samples. The study's findings and limits: Shorter TCRB CDR3s, moderately but significantly so, marked every one of the four CD4+ subsets in Type 1 diabetes patients. Insertions at VDJ junctions were less frequent in type 1 diabetes patients. These patients also deleted more nucleotides at the same junctions. In comparison with healthy donors, patients had naive, central memory and Treg TCRB repertoires that appeared more similar.

Expressed TCRB transcripts were sequenced, since all the RNA that had been isolated was reverse transcribed. The average output of naive, central memory and regulatory T cell samples was several million reads. Clones were read by immunoSEQ multiplex PCR, and TCRdb kept only the in-frame ones, dropping some. Among 500,000 to 850,000 clones, over 11% were seen once, and the ten largest hold 0.03% to 0.045%. The CDR3 is 16 residues long. The chain carries TRBV21-1 and TRBJ2-4; whether TRBD2, the table's D call, matches the DNA was not checked. TRBV21-1 is reported as a pseudogene. This sequence was found in a man aged 18 to 35 with type 1 diabetes. The specimen sequenced was naive CD4+ T cells from blood. For the CDR3, the DNA is TGTGCCAGCAGCAACCTGAGCGTTCTAGCCAAAAACATTCAGTACTTC. Translating gives CASSNLSVLAKNIQYF.